This T cell receptor beta chain was captured by sequencing in a study of T-cell memory formation after mild COVID-19. Study-level results: Day 15 to 85 contracting clones showed balanced CD4/CD8; day 15 to 37 expanders favored CD4+. Pre-infection memory harbored some responding clones, suggesting cross-reactive memory joined.

By its share, this clonotype is medium-sized (0.01 to 0.1%). Antigen specificity is unknown. Each CDR3 protein is one row after TCRdb ran MiXCR on the 5' RACE reads. The repertoire holds over 95,000 distinct CDR3 sequences, with 22% as singletons. Germline-derived CDR1 and CDR2 are SGHTA and FQGNSA. There are 15 residues in the CDR3. J was trimmed by 4 bases and V by 5 bases; bases with no gene match: 5. The clonotype was recovered from a man between 18 and 29 years old who had mild COVID-19 (a few samples of this study predate the infection). Cell type and time point are not known. The source material was PBMCs or a T cell subset sorted from them (not recorded which). The chain recombines TRBV7-2 with TRBJ2-5; 12 bases line up with TRBD2. The CDR3 DNA follows: TGTGCCAGCAGCGGGAAGGGACTAGCGGGAGAGACCCAGTACTTC. This translates into CASSGKGLAGETQYF.